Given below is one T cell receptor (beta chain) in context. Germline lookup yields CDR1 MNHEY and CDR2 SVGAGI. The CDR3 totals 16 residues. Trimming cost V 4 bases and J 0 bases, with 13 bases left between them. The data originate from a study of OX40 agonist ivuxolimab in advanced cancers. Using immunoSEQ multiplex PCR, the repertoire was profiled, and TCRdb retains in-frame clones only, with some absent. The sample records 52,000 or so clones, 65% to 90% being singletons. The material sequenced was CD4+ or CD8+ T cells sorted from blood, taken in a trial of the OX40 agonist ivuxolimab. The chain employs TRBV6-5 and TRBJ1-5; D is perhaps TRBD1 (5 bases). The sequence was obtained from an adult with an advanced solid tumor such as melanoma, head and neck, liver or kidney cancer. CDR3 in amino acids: CASSSGTDYSNQPQHF. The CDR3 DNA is TGTGCCAGCAGTTCTGGGACGGATTATAGCAATCAGCCCCAGCATTTT.